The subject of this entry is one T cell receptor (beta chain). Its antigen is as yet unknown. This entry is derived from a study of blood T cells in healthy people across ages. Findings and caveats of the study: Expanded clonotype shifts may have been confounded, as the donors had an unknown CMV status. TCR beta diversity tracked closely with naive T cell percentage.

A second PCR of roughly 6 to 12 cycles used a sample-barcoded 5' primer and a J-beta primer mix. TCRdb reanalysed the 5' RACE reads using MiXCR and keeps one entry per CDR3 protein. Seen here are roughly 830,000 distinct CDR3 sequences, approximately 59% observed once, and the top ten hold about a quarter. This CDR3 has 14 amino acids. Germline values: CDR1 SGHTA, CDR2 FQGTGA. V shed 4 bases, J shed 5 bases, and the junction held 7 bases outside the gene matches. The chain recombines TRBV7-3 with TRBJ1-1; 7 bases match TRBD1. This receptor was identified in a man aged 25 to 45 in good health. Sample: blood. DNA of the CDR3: TGTGCCAGCAGCTGTACAGGGGAGGTGACTGAAGCTTTCTTT. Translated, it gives CASSCTGEVTEAFF.